These 3 T cell receptor beta chains share one sample of origin, sequenced in a study of T-cell memory formation after mild COVID-19 (dated by TCRdb to the early 2020s). The library was prepared using 5' RACE. For sequencing, an Illumina NovaSeq 6000 was employed. TCRdb reanalyzed the raw reads on its own, using fastp at Q25 for trimming and MiXCR for clone calling, and kept in-frame beta chains. Identical CDR3 proteins give one entry, which carries the most common genes and DNA. Across this sample there are approximately 500,000 distinct CDR3 sequences, with roughly 25% seen only once. 9.5% to 15% of the sample comes from the top ten. The specimen sequenced was PBMCs or a T cell subset sorted from them (not recorded which). All receptors derive from an adult woman who had mild COVID-19 (a few samples of this study predate the infection). The sample titles of this study are shuffled in the database, so cell type and time point are left out; the donor was told from shared clones.

The chain recombines TRBV5-1 with TRBJ1-1; D gene unclear. CDR3 size: 13 residues. Germline values: CDR1 SGHRS, CDR2 YFSETQ. Trimming took off 4 bases at V and 7 bases at J, with 14 bases between the two ends. The CDR3 protein is CASSDPGPGEAFF. Written as DNA, the CDR3 is TGCGCCAGCAGCGACCCTGGGCCAGGTGAAGCTTTCTTT.

This rearrangement joins TRBV2 to TRBJ1-1; 7 bases align to TRBD1. The V gene's germline CDR1 is SNHLY and CDR2 FYNNEI. The length of the CDR3 is 15 residues. V lost 5 bases and J lost 1; bases outside the gene matches: 7. CDR3 nucleotide sequence: TGTGCCAGCAGTACTGACAGGGTCGCGAACACTGAAGCTTTCTTT. This translates into CASSTDRVANTEAFF.

The genes are TRBV29-1 and TRBJ2-3; D is perhaps TRBD1 or TRBD2 (5 bases each). Per germline, CDR1 SQVTM and CDR2 ANQGSEA. V gave up 3 bases and J gave up 1 base, with 11 bases separating them. This CDR3 is built from 14 residues. The CDR3 DNA is TGCAGCGTTGATGGGGGTTCTCGCACAGATACGCAGTATTTT. Translated: CSVDGGSRTDTQYF.